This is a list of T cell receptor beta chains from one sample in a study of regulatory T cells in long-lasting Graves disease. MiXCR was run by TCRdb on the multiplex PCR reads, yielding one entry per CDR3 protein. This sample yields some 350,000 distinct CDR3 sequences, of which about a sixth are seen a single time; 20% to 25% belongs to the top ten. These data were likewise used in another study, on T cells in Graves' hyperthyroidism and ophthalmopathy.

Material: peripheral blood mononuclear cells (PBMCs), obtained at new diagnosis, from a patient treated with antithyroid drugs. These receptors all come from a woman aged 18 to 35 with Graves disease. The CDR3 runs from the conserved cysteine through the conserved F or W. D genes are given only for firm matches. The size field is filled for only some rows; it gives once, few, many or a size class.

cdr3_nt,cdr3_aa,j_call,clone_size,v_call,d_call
TGCAGCGTTGAGAGGCGGTTGTCGGGGACTGAAGCTTTCTTT,CSVERRLSGTEAFF,TRBJ1-1,many,TRBV29-1,-
TGCGCCAGCGTGCTTGACTACGAAGAAGATGAAAAACTGTTTTTT,CASVLDYEEDEKLFF,TRBJ1-4,few,TRBV4-1,-
TGCAGCGTTTCACAGGGGGGACTCACAGATACGCAGTATTTT,CSVSQGGLTDTQYF,TRBJ2-3,-,TRBV29-1,TRBD1
TGCGCCAGCAGCTCGACAGGGGGGGACTATAATTCACCCCTCCACTTT,CASSSTGGDYNSPLHF,TRBJ1-6,-,TRBV5-1,TRBD1
TGCGCCAGCAGCTTGGGGGACAGGGAGGATGAGCAGTTCTTC,CASSLGDREDEQFF,TRBJ2-1,many,TRBV5-1,TRBD1
TGTGCCAGCAGCTTAAGTTCGGACATCCAAGAGACCCAGTACTTC,CASSLSSDIQETQYF,TRBJ2-5,-,TRBV7-3,-
TGTGCCAAGTGTGAGCAGTTCTTC,CAKCEQFF,TRBJ2-1,-,TRBV19,-
TGTGCCAGCAGCCAGACAGGGCATACGCAGTATTTT,CASSQTGHTQYF,TRBJ2-3,once,TRBV7-9,TRBD1
TGCGCCAGCAGCCAAGAAAGACAAAGCGAGCAGTACTTC,CASSQERQSEQYF,TRBJ2-7,many,TRBV4-1,-
TGTGCCAGCAGCTTAGAACTAGAAAATCGGTTCTTC,CASSLELENRFF,TRBJ2-1,many,TRBV7-8,-
TGTGCCAGCAGTTTAGCGGAGGGACTAGCGGGACACAATGAGCAGTTCTTC,CASSLAEGLAGHNEQFF,TRBJ2-1,many,TRBV12-3/TRBV12-4,TRBD2
TGCAGCGCTACTACTAGCGGGATTGGCGGGGAGCTGTTTTTT,CSATTSGIGGELFF,TRBJ2-2,-,TRBV20-1,TRBD2
TGCAGTGCCCCGGGACTAACTCAAGAGACCCAGTACTTC,CSAPGLTQETQYF,TRBJ2-5,-,TRBV20-1,TRBD2
TGTGCCAGTAGTATAGCCACAGGGGGCTATGAGCAGTTCTTC,CASSIATGGYEQFF,TRBJ2-1,once,TRBV19,TRBD1
TGTGCCAGCAGTGCGGGACAGGGGGGTGGCTACGAGCAGTACTTC,CASSAGQGGGYEQYF,TRBJ2-7,many,TRBV6-1,TRBD1
TGCAGTGCTGGAATTTTGGGACAGGGTCGGTCCTATAATTCACCCCTCCACTTT,CSAGILGQGRSYNSPLHF,TRBJ1-6,-,TRBV20-1,TRBD1